Below are 30 T cell receptor beta chains sequenced from a single sample in a study of blood T cell repertoires in COVID-19. Profiled with immunoSEQ multiplex PCR; TCRdb holds only in-frame clones, not every one. The sample contains 300,000 to 350,000 clones, roughly 87% of which appear only once. The sequenced material came from peripheral blood. The receptors derive from a man younger than 35 with active or convalescent COVID-19.

Only a few counts were recorded for this clone. The rearrangement uses TRBV29-1 and TRBJ1-2; TRBD1 aligns across 8 bases. Germline trimming cut 6 bases from V and 0 bases from J; bases unmatched to any gene: 6. This CDR3 spans 14 amino acids. Germline lookup yields CDR1 SQVTM and CDR2 ANQGSEA. The CDR3 DNA sequence: TGCAGCGTCGGAGGGACAGGAACTAACTATGGCTACACCTTC. It translates to CSVGGTGTNYGYTF.

This clone was observed a few times. The rearrangement uses TRBV5-1 and TRBJ2-1; the match to TRBD1 covers 11 bases. The CDR3 has 15 amino acids. Germline CDR1 is SGHRS and CDR2 is YFSETQ. The junction had 7 bases not matched to a gene; V was cut back by 3 bases and J by 8 bases. This CDR3 is CASSSGQGAQDEQFF. The CDR3, as DNA: TGCGCCAGCAGCTCCGGACAGGGGGCGCAGGATGAGCAGTTCTTC.

The chain recombines TRBV7-6 with TRBJ2-7; 9 bases are shared with TRBD1. Germline CDR1 and CDR2: SGHVS and FNYEAQ. V lost 3 bases to trimming and J lost 4 bases; unmatched junction nucleotides: 4. CDR3 length: 14 residues. CDR3 DNA: TGTGCCAGCAGCTTTGACGACAGGGGGTACGAGCAGTACTTC. It specifies CASSFDDRGYEQYF.

This clone showed up just a few times. This chain uses TRBV28 with TRBJ2-7, with a weak D call TRBD2 (5 bases). Trimming took 5 bases from V and 6 from J, leaving 20 bases between them. This CDR3 comprises 15 residues. Germline loops: CDR1 MDHEN, CDR2 SYDVKM. CDR3 sequence reads: CASSLRDARASEQYF. In DNA form, the CDR3 reads TGTGCCAGCAGTCTCCGGGATGCCAGAGCAAGCGAGCAGTACTTC.

The V and J genes are TRBV5-3 and TRBJ2-7; TRBD1 aligns across 10 bases. TRBV5-3 is an ORF; its function is uncertain. This CDR3 comprises 14 residues. The junction had 3 bases not matched to a gene; V was cut back by 2 bases and J by 4 bases. CDR3 in amino acids: CARSFRTGGYEQYF. In DNA form, the CDR3 reads TGTGCCAGAAGCTTCCGGACAGGGGGTTACGAGCAGTACTTC.

The genes are TRBV9 and TRBJ2-1; the D gene is possibly TRBD2 (5 bases). Germline V CDR1 and CDR2: SGDLS, YYNGEE. V was shortened by 0 bases and J by 5 bases, with 15 bases between the two germline ends. The CDR3 is 16 residues long. The chain's CDR3 is CASSVAEYEGNNEQFF. Here the CDR3 DNA reads TGTGCCAGCAGCGTAGCAGAGTATGAGGGAAACAATGAGCAGTTCTTC.

This sequence joins TRBV4-3 and TRBJ2-2; 8 nucleotides match TRBD2. Unmatched junction bases numbered 12, after V lost 2 bases and J lost 7 bases. In germline, CDR1 is LGHNA, CDR2 YSLEER. The CDR3 is made up of 17 amino acids. CDR3 nucleotide sequence: TGCGCCAGCAGCCAACGGAAGGGGACTAGGTCCGACGGGGAGCTGTTTTTT. Translated, it gives CASSQRKGTRSDGELFF.

The chain has TRBV5-1 and TRBJ2-5, with a weak D call TRBD2 (6 bases). CDR3 length: 13 residues. CDR1 and CDR2 from the germline V gene are SGHRS and YFSETQ. V lost 4 bases, J lost 1 base, and 8 bases lay in between. The CDR3 sequence is CASSIAAQETQYF. The CDR3 DNA follows: TGCGCCAGCAGCATAGCGGCCCAAGAGACCCAGTACTTC.

V usage is TRBV15 and J usage is TRBJ2-2; tentatively, D is TRBD2 (6 bases). CDR1 and CDR2 (germline): LNHNV, YYDKDF (reference sequence). This CDR3 comprises 15 residues. The V end lost 3 bases, the J end lost 7 bases, and 15 bases lay between the germline ends. The CDR3 region has the DNA TGTGCCACCAGCAGCGGGAGAGGGTCGGTCGGGGAGCTGTTTTTT. Its protein is CATSSGRGSVGELFF. The full variable domain, completed using reference TRBV15 and TRBJ2-2, is DAMVIQNPRYQVTQFGKPVTLSCSQTLNHNVMYWYQQKSSQAPKLLFHYYDKDFNNEADTPDNFQSRRPNTSFCFLDIRSPGLGDTAMYLCATSSGRGSVGELFFGEGSRLTVL.

CDR3 protein: CASSSGLASYNEQFF. In DNA form, the CDR3 reads TGTGCCAGCAGTTCGGGACTAGCCTCCTACAATGAGCAGTTCTTC. The rearrangement joins TRBV28 to TRBJ2-1; 9 bases are a match to TRBD2. V trimming: 4 bases; J trimming: 0 bases; junction bases outside the gene matches: 1. Germline lookup yields CDR1 MDHEN and CDR2 SYDVKM. There are 15 residues in the CDR3.

V gene TRBV7-2 combines with J gene TRBJ2-4; TRBD1 is a possible D gene (5 bases). Trimming pared 5 bases from V and 7 bases from J, leaving 12 bases between. The CDR3 contains 13 residues. CDR1 is SGHTA, CDR2 FQGNSA, per germline. The CDR3 nucleotides are TGTGCCAGCAGCCCGACAGAGGCGAACATTCAGTACTTC. As protein: CASSPTEANIQYF.

In its sample, this clone was seen once. The chain is built from TRBV11-2 and TRBJ1-2, with D possibly matching TRBD1 (6 bases). This CDR3 has 16 amino acids. The germline V gene encodes CDR1 SGHAT and CDR2 FQNNGV. V was shortened by 1 base and J by 0 bases, with 12 bases between the two germline ends. DNA for the CDR3: TGTGCCAGCAGCTTAGTCTCGGGACACCCTAACTATGGCTACACCTTC. This translates into CASSLVSGHPNYGYTF.

The chain joins TRBV27 to TRBJ1-5; TRBD1 might be the D (5 bases). This CDR3 has 15 amino acids. V was trimmed by 6 bases and J by 10 bases, leaving 22 bases between them. The germline V gene encodes CDR1 MNHEY and CDR2 SMNVEV (reference sequence). The CDR3 nucleotides read TGTGCCAGCAGACCTTCCCAGGGCGCTCTTCGTCCCCAGCATTTT. This codes for CASRPSQGALRPQHF.

This chain joins TRBV13 and TRBJ2-1, with TRBD2 identical over 9 bases. From germline, CDR1 is PRHDT and CDR2 FYEKMQ (reference sequence). Germline trimming cut 8 bases from V and 8 bases from J; bases unmatched to any gene: 16. The CDR3 has 16 amino acids. DNA for the CDR3: TGTGCCAGCTTTGGAACCGGCGGGGGGGCCTGGGATGAGCAGTTCTTC. This encodes CASFGTGGGAWDEQFF.

A word on this clone: A read error may explain this, as a much larger clone is one base away. This sample also contains other DNA sequences that code for the same CDR3. J is TRBJ2-3 and V is TRBV10-3; 8 bases align to TRBD2. This CDR3 has 14 amino acids. CDR1 and CDR2 from the germline V gene are ENHRY and SYGVKD. CDR3 protein: CATQLLADTDTQYF. For the CDR3, the DNA is TGCGCCACCCAGCTACTAGCGGACACAGATACGCAGTATTTT.

The chain recombines TRBV6-1 with TRBJ2-7, with 7 bases aligning to TRBD2. CDR1 is MNHNS, CDR2 SASEGT, per germline. The CDR3 contains 14 residues. The trim removed 2 bases at V and 6 bases at J, leaving 7 bases unmatched. The CDR3 is CASSESRGRAEQYF. In nucleotides, the CDR3 is TGTGCCAGCAGTGAATCCCGGGGGAGGGCCGAGCAGTACTTC.

This chain connects TRBV9 to TRBJ1-1; D remains ambiguous. The CDR3 totals 14 residues. Germline CDR1 is SGDLS and CDR2 is YYNGEE. V shed 2 bases and J shed 0 bases, with 8 bases lying between them. DNA for the CDR3: TGTGCCAGCAGCGTCGGGGATCTGAACACTGAAGCTTTCTTT. It yields the protein CASSVGDLNTEAFF.

CDR3 amino acids: CASKVAGGDTQYF. DNA for the CDR3: TGTGCCAGCAAGGTGGCGGGAGGAGATACGCAGTATTTT. The V gene is TRBV28, the J gene TRBJ2-3; 8 positions agree with TRBD2. CDR3 size: 13 residues. J lost 5 bases, V lost 7 bases, and 5 bases had no gene match. Per the germline V gene, CDR1 is MDHEN and CDR2 is SYDVKM.

The V gene is TRBV28, the J gene TRBJ2-3; a weak D match, TRBD2 (6 bases). CDR1 and CDR2 (germline): MDHEN, SYDVKM. V was cut by 8 bases and J by 2 bases, with 17 bases left in between. The CDR3 loop spans 15 amino acids. The CDR3 here is CASHPSVAATDTQYF. The CDR3 region has the DNA TGTGCCAGCCACCCCTCAGTAGCGGCCACAGATACGCAGTATTTT.

The chain links TRBV13 to TRBJ2-1; TRBD2 aligns across 10 bases. The CDR3 is 19 amino acids. V gave up 4 bases and J gave up 14 bases; unmatched junction bases: 26. Germline V gene data show CDR1 as PRHDT and CDR2 as FYEKMQ (reference sequence). The CDR3 here is CASSSTGTVDTSGAIKEFF. The CDR3 DNA is TGTGCCAGCAGCTCCACCGGGACAGTGGATACTAGCGGGGCCATAAAGGAGTTCTTC.

The chain combines TRBV11-1 with TRBJ2-5; weak D call: TRBD2 (5 bases). V lost 2 bases to trimming and J lost 5 bases, with 12 bases between them. The CDR3 runs to 14 residues. CDR1 SGHAT and CDR2 FQDESV come from the germline V gene (reference sequence). CDR3 sequence reads: CASSLSGTGETQYF. CDR3 nucleotides: TGTGCCAGCAGCTTATCAGGCACGGGGGAGACCCAGTACTTC.

V is TRBV9 and J is TRBJ2-3, with 7 bases fitting TRBD1. J gave up 4 bases and V 0 bases, and 5 bases lay outside the gene matches. Germline V gene lookup returns CDR1 SGDLS and CDR2 YYNGEE. The CDR3 extends over 15 amino acids. CDR3 in amino acids: CASSVVDRSPDTQYF. The CDR3 coding sequence is TGTGCCAGCAGCGTAGTGGACAGGTCCCCAGATACGCAGTATTTT.

The chain has TRBV7-9 and TRBJ2-4; D gene ambiguous. Germline assignment: CDR1 SEHNR and CDR2 FQNEAQ (reference sequence). The CDR3 has 14 amino acids. V lost 9 bases to trimming and J lost 0 bases, with 12 bases between them. CDR3 bases: TGTGCCAGTACCGGGCGTCTAGCCAAAAACATTCAGTACTTC. Translated: CASTGRLAKNIQYF.

The chain uses TRBV19 and TRBJ2-3; no firm D call. The germline V gene encodes CDR1 LNHDA and CDR2 SQIVND (reference sequence). The CDR3 is 13 amino acids. V gave up 4 bases and J gave up 3 bases, with 8 bases separating them. The CDR3 reads CASSTTGTDTQYF. CDR3 in DNA: TGTGCCAGTAGTACAACCGGGACAGATACGCAGTATTTT.

The chain employs TRBV6-5 and TRBJ2-1; weak D call: TRBD2 (6 bases). The CDR3 is made up of 15 amino acids. Trimming took 2 bases from V and 10 from J, leaving 18 bases between them. Germline CDR1 reads MNHEY; CDR2 reads SVGAGI. The CDR3 region is CASSYGGGAVGEQFF. CDR3 DNA: TGTGCCAGCAGTTACGGCGGCGGGGCGGTCGGGGAGCAGTTCTTC.

The V and J genes are TRBV13 and TRBJ2-1, with a tentative D call TRBD1 (6 bases). Trimming removed 0 bases at V and 5 bases at J, with 14 bases between. The germline V gene has CDR1 PRHDT and CDR2 FYEKMQ (reference sequence). The CDR3 runs 16 residues. The CDR3 DNA reads TGTGCCAGCAGCTTAGGGGGACATGGTCCAAACAATGAGCAGTTCTTC. It translates to CASSLGGHGPNNEQFF. The entire variable domain, with the rest obtained from reference TRBV13 and TRBJ2-1, is as follows: AAGVIQSPRHLIKEKRETATLKCYPIPRHDTVYWYQQGPGQDPQFLISFYEKMQSDKGSIPDRFSAQQFSDYHSELNMSSLELGDSALYFCASSLGGHGPNNEQFFGPGTRLTVL.

The rearrangement uses TRBV7-2 and TRBJ2-7, with a weak D call TRBD2 (5 bases). This CDR3 spans 14 amino acids. Trimming removed 6 bases at V and 2 bases at J, with 14 bases between. The V gene's germline CDR1 is SGHTA and CDR2 FQGNSA. The CDR3 coding sequence is TGTGCCAGCAGACAACCGGGAACCGCCTACGAGCAGTACTTC. As protein: CASRQPGTAYEQYF.

The chain is built from TRBV6-5 and TRBJ2-6; a possible D gene is TRBD1 (5 bases). Germline V lookup: CDR1 MNHEY, CDR2 SVGAGI. The CDR3 is 15 residues long. Trimming shortened V by 5 bases and J by 4 bases, and 12 bases separated the two germline ends. In nucleotides, the CDR3 is TGTGCCAGCAGTCGCAGGGCAACCGGGGCCAACGTCCTGACTTTC. This sequence encodes CASSRRATGANVLTF.

The gene calls are TRBV29-1 and TRBJ1-2; D uncertain. Deletions cut 0 bases from V and 9 bases from J, with 11 bases between. Per germline, CDR1 SQVTM and CDR2 ANQGSEA. The CDR3 is 12 amino acids. CDR3 nucleotide sequence: TGCAGCGTTGAAGATTACGCAGTGAGCTACACCTTC. It yields the protein CSVEDYAVSYTF. Complete variable domain (other parts from reference TRBV29-1 and TRBJ1-2): SAVISQKPSRDICQRGTSLTIQCQVDSQVTMMFWYRQQPGQSLTLIATANQGSEATYESGFVIDKFPISRPNLTFSTLTVSNMSPEDSSIYLCSVEDYAVSYTFGSGTRLTVV.

The rearrangement joins TRBV6-2 or TRBV6-3 to TRBJ1-5; 8 nucleotides line up with TRBD1. The ends lost 5 bases at V and 6 bases at J; junction bases unmatched: 6. Germline CDR1 and CDR2: MNHEY and SVGEGT. The CDR3 runs to 14 residues. The CDR3: CASSDRGSTQPQHF. The CDR3 DNA follows: TGTGCCAGCAGTGACAGGGGTAGTACTCAGCCCCAGCATTTT.